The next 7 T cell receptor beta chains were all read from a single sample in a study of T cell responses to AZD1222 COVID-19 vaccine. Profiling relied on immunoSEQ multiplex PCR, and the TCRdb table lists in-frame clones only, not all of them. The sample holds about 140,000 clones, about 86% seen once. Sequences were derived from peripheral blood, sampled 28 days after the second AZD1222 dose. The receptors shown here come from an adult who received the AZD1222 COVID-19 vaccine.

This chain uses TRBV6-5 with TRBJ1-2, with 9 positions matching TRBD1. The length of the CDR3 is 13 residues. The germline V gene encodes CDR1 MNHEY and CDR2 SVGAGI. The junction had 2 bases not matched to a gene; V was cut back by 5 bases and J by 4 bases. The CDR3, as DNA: TGTGCCAGCAGTCCGACAGGGGGCTATGGCTACACCTTC. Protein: CASSPTGGYGYTF.

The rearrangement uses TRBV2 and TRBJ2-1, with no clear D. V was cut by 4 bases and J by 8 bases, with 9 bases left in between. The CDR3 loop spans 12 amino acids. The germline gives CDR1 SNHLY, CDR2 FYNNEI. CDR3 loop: CASSVVVDEQFF. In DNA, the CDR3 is TGTGCCAGCAGTGTAGTTGTAGATGAGCAGTTCTTC. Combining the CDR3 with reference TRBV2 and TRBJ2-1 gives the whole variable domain EPEVTQTPSHQVTQMGQEVILRCVPISNHLYFYWYRQILGQKVEFLVSFYNNEISEKSEIFDDQFSVERPDGSNFTLKIRSTKLEDSAMYFCASSVVVDEQFFGPGTRLTVL.

CDR3 loop: CAISDSGFNQPQHF. The CDR3 DNA reads TGTGCCATCAGTGACTCGGGATTCAATCAGCCCCAGCATTTT. The rearrangement links TRBV10-3 to TRBJ1-5; D not certain. The CDR3 spans 14 residues. V lost 3 bases and J 3 bases, leaving 9 bases between the germline ends. CDR1 ENHRY and CDR2 SYGVKD come from the germline V gene.

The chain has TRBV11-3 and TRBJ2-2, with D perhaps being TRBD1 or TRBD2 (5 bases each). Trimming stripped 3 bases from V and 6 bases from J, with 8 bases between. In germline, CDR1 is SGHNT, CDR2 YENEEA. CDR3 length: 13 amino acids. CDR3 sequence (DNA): TGTGCCAGCAGCTTGAGGGGACCCGGGGAGCTGTTTTTT. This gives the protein CASSLRGPGELFF.

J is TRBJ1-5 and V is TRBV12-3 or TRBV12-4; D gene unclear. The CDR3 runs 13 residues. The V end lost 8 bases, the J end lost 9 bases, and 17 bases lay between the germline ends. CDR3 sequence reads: CASLLMWGGPQHF. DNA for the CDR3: TGTGCCAGCCTCTTAATGTGGGGAGGGCCCCAGCATTTT.

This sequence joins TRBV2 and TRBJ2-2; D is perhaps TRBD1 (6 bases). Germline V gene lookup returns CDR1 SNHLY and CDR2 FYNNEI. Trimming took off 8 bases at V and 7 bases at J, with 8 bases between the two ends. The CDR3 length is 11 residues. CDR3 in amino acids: CASQGGGELFF. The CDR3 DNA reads TGTGCCAGCCAAGGGGGCGGGGAGCTGTTTTTT. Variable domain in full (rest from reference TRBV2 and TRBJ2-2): EPEVTQTPSHQVTQMGQEVILRCVPISNHLYFYWYRQILGQKVEFLVSFYNNEISEKSEIFDDQFSVERPDGSNFTLKIRSTKLEDSAMYFCASQGGGELFFGEGSRLTVL.

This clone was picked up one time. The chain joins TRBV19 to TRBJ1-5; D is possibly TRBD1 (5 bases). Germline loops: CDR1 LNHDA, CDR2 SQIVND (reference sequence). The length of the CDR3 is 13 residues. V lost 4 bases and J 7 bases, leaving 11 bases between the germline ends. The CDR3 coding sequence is TGTGCCAGTAGTAGAATTCAGGGCCAGCCCCAGCATTTT. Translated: CASSRIQGQPQHF. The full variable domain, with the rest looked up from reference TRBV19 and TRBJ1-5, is DGGITQSPKYLFRKEGQNVTLSCEQNLNHDAMYWYRQDPGQGLRLIYYSQIVNDFQKGDIAEGYSVSREKKESFPLTVTSAQKNPTAFYLCASSRIQGQPQHFGDGTRLSIL.